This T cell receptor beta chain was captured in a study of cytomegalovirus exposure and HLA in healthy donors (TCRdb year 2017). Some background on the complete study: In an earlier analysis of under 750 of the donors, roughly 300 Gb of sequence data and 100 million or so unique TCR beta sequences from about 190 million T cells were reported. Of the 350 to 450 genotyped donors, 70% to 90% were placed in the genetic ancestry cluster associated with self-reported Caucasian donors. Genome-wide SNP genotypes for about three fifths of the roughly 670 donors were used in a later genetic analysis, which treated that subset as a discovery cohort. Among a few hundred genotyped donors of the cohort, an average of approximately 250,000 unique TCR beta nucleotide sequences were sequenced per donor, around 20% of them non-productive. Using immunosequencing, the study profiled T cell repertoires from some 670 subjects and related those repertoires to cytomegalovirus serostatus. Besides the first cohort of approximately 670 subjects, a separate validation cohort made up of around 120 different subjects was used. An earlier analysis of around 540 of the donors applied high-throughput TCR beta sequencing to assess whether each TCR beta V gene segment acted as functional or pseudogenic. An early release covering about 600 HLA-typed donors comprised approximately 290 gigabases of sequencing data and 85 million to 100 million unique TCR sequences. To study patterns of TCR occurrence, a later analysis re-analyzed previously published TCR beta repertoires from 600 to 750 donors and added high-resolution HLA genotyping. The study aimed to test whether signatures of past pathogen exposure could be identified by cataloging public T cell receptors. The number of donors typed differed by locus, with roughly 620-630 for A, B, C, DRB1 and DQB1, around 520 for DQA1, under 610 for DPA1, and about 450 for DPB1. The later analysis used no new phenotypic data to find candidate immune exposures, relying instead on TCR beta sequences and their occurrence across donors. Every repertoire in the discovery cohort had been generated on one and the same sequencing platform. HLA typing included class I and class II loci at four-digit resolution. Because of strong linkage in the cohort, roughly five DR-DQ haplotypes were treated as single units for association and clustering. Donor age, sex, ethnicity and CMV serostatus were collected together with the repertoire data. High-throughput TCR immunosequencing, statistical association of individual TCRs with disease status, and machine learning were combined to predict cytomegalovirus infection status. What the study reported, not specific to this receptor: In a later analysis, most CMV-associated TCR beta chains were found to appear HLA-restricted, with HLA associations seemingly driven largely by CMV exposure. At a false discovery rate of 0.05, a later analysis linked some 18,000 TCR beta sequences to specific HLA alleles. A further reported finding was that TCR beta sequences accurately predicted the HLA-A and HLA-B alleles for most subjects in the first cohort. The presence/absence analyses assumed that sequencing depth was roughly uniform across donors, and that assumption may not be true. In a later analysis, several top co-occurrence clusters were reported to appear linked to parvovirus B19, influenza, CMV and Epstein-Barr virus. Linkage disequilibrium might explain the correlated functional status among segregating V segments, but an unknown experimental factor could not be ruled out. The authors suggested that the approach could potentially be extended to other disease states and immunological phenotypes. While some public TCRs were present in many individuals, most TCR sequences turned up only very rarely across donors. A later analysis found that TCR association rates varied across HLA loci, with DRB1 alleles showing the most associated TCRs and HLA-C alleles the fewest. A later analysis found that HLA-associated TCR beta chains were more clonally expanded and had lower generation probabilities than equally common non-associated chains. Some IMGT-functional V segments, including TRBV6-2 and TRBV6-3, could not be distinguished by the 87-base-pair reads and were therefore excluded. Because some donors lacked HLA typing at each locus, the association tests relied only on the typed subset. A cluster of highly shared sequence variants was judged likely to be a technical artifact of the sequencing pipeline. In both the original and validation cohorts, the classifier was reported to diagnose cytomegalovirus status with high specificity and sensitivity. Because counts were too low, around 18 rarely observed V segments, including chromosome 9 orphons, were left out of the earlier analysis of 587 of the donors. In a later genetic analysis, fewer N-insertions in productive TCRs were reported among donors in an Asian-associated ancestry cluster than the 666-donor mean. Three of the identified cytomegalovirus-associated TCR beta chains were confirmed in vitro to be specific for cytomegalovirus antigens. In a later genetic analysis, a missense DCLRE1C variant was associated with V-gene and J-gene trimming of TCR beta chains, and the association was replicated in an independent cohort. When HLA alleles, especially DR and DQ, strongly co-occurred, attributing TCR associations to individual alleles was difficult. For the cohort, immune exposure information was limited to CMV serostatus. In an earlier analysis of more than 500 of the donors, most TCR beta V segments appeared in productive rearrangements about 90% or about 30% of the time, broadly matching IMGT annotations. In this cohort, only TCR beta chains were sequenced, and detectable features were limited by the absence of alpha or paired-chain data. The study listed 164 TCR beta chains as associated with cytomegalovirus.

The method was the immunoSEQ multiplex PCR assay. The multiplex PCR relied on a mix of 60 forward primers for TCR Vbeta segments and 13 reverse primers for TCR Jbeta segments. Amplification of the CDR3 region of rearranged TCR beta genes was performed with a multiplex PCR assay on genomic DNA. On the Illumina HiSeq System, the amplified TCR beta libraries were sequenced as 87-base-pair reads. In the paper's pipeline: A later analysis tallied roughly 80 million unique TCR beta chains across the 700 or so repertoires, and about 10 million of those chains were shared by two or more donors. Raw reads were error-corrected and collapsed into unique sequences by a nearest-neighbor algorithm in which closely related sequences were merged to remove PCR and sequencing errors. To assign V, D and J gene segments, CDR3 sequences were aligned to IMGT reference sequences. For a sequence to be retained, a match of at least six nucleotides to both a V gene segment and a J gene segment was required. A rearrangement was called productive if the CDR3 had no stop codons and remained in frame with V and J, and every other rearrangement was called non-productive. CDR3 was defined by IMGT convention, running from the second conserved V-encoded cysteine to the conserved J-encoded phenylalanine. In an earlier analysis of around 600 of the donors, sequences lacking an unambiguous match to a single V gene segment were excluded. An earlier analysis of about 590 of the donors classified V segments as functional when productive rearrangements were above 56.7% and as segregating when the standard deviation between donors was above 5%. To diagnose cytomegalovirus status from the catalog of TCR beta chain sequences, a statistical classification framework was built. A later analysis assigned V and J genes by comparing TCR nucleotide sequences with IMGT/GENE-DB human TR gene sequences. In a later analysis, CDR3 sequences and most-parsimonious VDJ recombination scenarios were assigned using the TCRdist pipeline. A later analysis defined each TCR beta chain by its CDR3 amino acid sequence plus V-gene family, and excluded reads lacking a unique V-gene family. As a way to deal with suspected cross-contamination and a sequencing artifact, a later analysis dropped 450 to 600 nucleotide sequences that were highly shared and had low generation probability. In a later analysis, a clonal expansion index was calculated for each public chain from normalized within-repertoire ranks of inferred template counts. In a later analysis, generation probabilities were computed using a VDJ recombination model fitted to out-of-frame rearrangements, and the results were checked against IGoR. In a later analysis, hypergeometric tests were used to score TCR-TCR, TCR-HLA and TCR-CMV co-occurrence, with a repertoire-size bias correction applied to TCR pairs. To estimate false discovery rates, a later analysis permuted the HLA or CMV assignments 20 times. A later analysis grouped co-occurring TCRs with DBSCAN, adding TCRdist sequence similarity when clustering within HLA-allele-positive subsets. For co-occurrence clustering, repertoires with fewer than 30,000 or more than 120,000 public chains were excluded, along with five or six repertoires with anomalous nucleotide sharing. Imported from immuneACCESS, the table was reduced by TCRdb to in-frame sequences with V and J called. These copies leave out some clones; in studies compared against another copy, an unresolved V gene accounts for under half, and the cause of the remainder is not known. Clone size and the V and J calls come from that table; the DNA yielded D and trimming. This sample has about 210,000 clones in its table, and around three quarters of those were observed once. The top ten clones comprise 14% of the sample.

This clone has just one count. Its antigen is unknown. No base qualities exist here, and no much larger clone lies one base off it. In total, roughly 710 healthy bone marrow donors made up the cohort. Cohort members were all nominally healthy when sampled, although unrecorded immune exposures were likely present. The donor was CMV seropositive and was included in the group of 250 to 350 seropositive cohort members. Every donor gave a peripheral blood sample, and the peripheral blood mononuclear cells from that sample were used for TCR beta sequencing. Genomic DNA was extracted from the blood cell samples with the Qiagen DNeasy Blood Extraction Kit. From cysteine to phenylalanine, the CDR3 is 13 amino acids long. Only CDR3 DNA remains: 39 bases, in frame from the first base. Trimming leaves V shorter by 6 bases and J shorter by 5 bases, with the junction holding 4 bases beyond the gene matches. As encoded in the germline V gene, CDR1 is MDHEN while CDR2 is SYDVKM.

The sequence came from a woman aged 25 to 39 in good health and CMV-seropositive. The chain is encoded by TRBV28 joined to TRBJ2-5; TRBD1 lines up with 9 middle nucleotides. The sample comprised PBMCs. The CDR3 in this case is CASRTGGRETQYF. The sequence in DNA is TGTGCCAGCAGAACAGGGGGCCGGGAGACCCAGTACTTC.